This T cell receptor beta chain appears in the sequencing data of a study of T-cell reconstitution after alpha-beta-depleted transplantation in children. Germline V gene sequence: CDR1 MNHEY, CDR2 SVGEGT. The CDR3 is 14 residues long. Trimming pared 5 bases from V and 4 bases from J, leaving 13 bases between. Unique molecular identifiers were used in preparing the TCRbeta library. TCRdb re-called the PCR reads with MiXCR, one entry per CDR3 protein. The sample lists over 100,000 distinct CDR3 sequences, roughly 7.6% seen once, with less than 20% in the top ten. A word on this clonotype: Antigen unknown.

The study's findings and limits: Reports say that about two months after transplant, the alpha-beta T cells came out of several hundred graft clones that had expanded. Most T-cell counts and diversity one year after the transplant came from T cells that were newly produced. The origin of high day-60 TCRbeta diversity in some patients lay in surviving recipient T cells and thymic progenitors.

This material consisted of PBMCs, taken before TCRalphabeta/CD19-depleted stem cell transplant. This clonotype was sampled from a boy between 2 and 10 years old with acute lymphoblastic leukemia, due to receive a stem cell transplant. The chain is built from TRBV6-2 or TRBV6-3 and TRBJ2-3; D ambiguous. The CDR3 sequence is CASSRPRVPDTQYF. CDR3 coding DNA: TGTGCCAGCAGTCGACCTAGGGTCCCAGATACGCAGTATTTT.